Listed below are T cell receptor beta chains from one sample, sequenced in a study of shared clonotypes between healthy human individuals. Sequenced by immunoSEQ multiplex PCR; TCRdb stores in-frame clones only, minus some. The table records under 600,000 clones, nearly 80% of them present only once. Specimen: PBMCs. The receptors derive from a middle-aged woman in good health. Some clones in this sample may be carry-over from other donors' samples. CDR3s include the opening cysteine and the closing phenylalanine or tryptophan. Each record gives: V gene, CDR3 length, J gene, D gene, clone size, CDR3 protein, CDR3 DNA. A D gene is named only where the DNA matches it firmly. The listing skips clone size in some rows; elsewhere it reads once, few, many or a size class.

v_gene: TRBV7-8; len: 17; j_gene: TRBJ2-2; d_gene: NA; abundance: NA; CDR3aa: CASSTGPYTSNTGELFF; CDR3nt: TGTGCCAGCAGCACGGGGCCTTACACCTCGAACACCGGGGAGCTGTTTTTT
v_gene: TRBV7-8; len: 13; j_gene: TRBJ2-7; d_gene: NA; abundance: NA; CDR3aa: CASSLGDSYEQYF; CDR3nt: TGTGCCAGCAGCTTAGGGGACTCCTACGAGCAGTACTTC
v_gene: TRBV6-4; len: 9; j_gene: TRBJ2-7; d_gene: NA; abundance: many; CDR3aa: CARDYEQYF; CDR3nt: TGTGCCAGGGACTACGAGCAGTACTTC
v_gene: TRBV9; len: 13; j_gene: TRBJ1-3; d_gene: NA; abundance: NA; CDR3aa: CASSGLSGGTIYF; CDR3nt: TGTGCCAGCAGCGGTCTTTCGGGGGGGACCATATATTTT
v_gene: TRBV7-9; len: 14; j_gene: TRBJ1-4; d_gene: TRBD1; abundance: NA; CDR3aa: CASSTGATNEKLFF; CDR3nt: TGTGCCAGCAGCACAGGGGCAACTAATGAAAAACTGTTTTTT
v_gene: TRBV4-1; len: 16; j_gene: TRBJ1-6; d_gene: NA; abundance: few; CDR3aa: CASSHGTAENNSPLHF; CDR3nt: TGCGCCAGCAGCCATGGGACGGCAGAGAATAATTCACCCCTCCACTTT
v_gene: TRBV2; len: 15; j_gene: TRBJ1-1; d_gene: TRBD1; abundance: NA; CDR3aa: CASSNPTGENTEAFF; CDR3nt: TGTGCCAGCAGCAATCCGACAGGGGAGAACACTGAAGCTTTCTTT
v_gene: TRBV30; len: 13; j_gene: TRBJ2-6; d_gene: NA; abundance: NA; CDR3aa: CAGDYSGANVLTF; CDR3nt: TGTGCGGGCGATTACTCTGGGGCCAACGTCCTGACTTTC
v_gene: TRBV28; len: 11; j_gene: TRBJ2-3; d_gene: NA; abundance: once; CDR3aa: CAITSTDTQYF; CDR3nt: TGTGCCATAACTAGCACAGATACGCAGTATTTT
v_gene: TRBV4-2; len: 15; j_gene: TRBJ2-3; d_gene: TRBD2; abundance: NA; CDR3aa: CASSQQLARTDTQYF; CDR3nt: TGTGCCAGCAGCCAACAACTAGCGAGAACAGATACGCAGTATTTT
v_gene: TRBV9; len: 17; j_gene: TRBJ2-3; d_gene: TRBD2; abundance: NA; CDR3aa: CASSAGLADTSTDTQYF; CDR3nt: TGTGCCAGCAGCGCCGGACTAGCGGATACTAGCACAGATACGCAGTATTTT
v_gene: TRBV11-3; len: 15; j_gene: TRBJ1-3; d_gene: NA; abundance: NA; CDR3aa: CASSPGPRDGNTIYF; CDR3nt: TGTGCCAGCAGTCCGGGGCCTCGGGATGGAAACACCATATATTTT
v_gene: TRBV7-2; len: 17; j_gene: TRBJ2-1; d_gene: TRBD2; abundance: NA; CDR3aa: CASSLGLAGGPYNEQFF; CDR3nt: TGTGCCAGCAGCTTAGGACTAGCGGGAGGGCCTTACAATGAGCAGTTCTTC